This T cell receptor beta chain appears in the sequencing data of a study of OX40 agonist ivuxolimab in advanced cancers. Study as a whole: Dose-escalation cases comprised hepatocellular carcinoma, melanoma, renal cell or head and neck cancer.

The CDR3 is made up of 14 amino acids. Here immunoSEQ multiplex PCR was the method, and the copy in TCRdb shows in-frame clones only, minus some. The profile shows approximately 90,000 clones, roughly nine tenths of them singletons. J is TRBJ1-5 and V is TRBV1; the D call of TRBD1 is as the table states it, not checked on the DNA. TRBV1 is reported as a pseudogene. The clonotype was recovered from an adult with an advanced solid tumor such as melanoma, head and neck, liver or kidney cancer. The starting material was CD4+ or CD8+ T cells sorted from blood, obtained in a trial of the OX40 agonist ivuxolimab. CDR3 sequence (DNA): TGCACCAGCAGCCAACAGGCAGTTTATCAGCCCCAGCATTTT. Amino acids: CTSSQQAVYQPQHF.